What follows describes a single TCR beta chain. This sample is part of a study of glioma-infiltrating T cells after dendritic cell vaccination. The data were produced by immunoSEQ multiplex PCR, yet TCRdb's version contains in-frame clones alone and is incomplete. The table shows roughly 100,000 clones, with approximately 87% occurring only once. Isocitrate dehydrogenase mutation was absent in all glioblastoma patients. The receptor was derived from a human donor with glioblastoma. The sample in question was blood, obtained before dendritic cell vaccination.

This CDR3 is CATSSRTGLETQYF. CDR3 nucleotides: TGTGCCACCAGCAGCCGGACAGGGTTAGAGACCCAGTACTTC. The chain links TRBV15 to TRBJ2-5; 8 bases align to TRBD1. Trimming removed 3 bases from V and 4 bases from J; junction bases left unmatched: 4. CDR3 length: 14 amino acids. CDR1 is LNHNV and CDR2 is YYDKDF in the germline V gene (reference sequence).